These T cell receptor beta chains were read from a single sample in a study of cytomegalovirus exposure and HLA in healthy donors. Only in-frame clones appear in the TCRdb table, and some are missing; sequencing was by immunoSEQ multiplex PCR. The top ten clones hold approximately 3% of a sample with 150,000 to 180,000 clones, approximately 72% of them seen once. Sequencing used PBMCs. These receptors all come from a young man in good health and CMV-seronegative. The CDR3 runs from the conserved cysteine through the conserved F or W. D genes are given only for firm matches. Rows may omit the clone size; those that give it use once, few, many or a size class.

j_call clone_size d_call v_call cdr3_aa cdr3_nt
TRBJ2-5 NA TRBD2 TRBV9 CASSVGTSTETQYF TGTGCCAGCAGCGTTGGGACTAGCACCGAGACCCAGTACTTC
TRBJ1-3 once NA TRBV4-2 CASSQASGTGNTIYF TGTGCCAGCAGCCAAGCTTCAGGGACTGGAAACACCATATATTTT
TRBJ2-7 few NA TRBV7-9 CASSFTAGSYEQYF TGTGCCAGCAGCTTTACTGCGGGGTCCTACGAGCAGTACTTC
TRBJ1-2 NA TRBD1 TRBV5-4 CASSPDRVFYGYTF TGTGCCAGCAGCCCGGACAGGGTTTTCTATGGCTACACCTTC
TRBJ1-6 few NA TRBV19 CASSRDASSYNSPLHF TGTGCCAGTAGTAGAGATGCGAGCTCCTATAATTCACCCCTCCACTTT
TRBJ2-1 NA TRBD1 TRBV7-9 CASSPGTGYANEQFF TGTGCCAGCAGCCCCGGGACAGGCTATGCGAATGAGCAGTTCTTC
TRBJ2-1 NA TRBD2 TRBV13 CASSLAAGGIYNEQFF TGTGCCAGCAGCTTAGCTGCGGGGGGGATATACAATGAGCAGTTCTTC
TRBJ2-1 NA NA TRBV5-4 CASSLGGGAYNEQFF TGTGCCAGCAGCTTAGGGGGGGGCGCCTACAATGAGCAGTTCTTC
TRBJ1-3 NA NA TRBV7-9 CASSSGGPGSGNTIYF TGTGCCAGCAGCTCAGGAGGCCCCGGCAGTGGAAACACCATATATTTT
TRBJ1-2 NA NA TRBV19 CASLQPGDYGYTF TGTGCCAGCCTCCAGCCAGGGGACTATGGCTACACCTTC
TRBJ1-6 NA TRBD1 TRBV2 CAGQGQYNSPLHF TGTGCCGGACAGGGGCAATATAATTCACCCCTCCACTTT
TRBJ2-3 few TRBD2 TRBV7-9 CASSLNSGGPDTQYF TGTGCCAGCAGCTTAAATAGCGGGGGCCCAGATACGCAGTATTTT